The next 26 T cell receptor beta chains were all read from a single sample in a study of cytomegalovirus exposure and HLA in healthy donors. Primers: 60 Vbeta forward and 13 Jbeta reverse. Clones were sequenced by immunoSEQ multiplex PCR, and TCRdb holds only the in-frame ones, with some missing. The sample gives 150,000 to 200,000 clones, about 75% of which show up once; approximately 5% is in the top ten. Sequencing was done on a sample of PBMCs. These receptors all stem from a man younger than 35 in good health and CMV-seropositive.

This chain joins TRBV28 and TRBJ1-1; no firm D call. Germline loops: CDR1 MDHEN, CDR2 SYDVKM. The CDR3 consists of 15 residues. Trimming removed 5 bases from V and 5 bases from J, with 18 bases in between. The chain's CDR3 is CASSNMAAPGTEAFF. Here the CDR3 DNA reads TGTGCCAGCAGTAATATGGCAGCGCCCGGGACTGAAGCTTTCTTT.

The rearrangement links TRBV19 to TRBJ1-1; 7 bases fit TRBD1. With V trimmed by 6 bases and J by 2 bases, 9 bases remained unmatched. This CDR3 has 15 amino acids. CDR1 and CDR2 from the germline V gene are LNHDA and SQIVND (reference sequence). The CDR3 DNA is TGTGCCAGTAGGCTCTCTGGACAGGTTAACACTGAAGCTTTCTTT. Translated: CASRLSGQVNTEAFF.

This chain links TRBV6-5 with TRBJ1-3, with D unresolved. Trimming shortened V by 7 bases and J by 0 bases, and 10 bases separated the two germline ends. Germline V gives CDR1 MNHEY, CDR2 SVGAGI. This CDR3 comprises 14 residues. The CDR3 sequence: CASMGAPSGNTIYF. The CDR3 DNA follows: TGTGCCAGCATGGGAGCCCCCTCTGGAAACACCATATATTTT.

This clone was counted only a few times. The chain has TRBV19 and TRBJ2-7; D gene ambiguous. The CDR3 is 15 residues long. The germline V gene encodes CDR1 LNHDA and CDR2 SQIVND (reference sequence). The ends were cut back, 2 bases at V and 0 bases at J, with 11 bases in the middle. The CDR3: CASSISLGGSYEQYV. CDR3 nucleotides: TGTGCCAGTAGTATAAGTCTTGGCGGCTCCTACGAGCAGTACGTC.

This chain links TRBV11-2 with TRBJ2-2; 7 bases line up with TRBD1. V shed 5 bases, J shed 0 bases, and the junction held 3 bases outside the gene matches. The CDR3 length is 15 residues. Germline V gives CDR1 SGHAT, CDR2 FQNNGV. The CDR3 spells CASSRQGTNTGELFF. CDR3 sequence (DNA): TGTGCCAGCAGCCGACAGGGAACGAACACCGGGGAGCTGTTTTTT. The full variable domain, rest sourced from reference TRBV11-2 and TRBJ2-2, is EAGVAQSPRYKIIEKRQSVAFWCNPISGHATLYWYQQILGQGPKLLIQFQNNGVVDDSQLPKDRFSAERLKGVDSTLKIQPAKLEDSAVYLCASSRQGTNTGELFFGEGSRLTVL.

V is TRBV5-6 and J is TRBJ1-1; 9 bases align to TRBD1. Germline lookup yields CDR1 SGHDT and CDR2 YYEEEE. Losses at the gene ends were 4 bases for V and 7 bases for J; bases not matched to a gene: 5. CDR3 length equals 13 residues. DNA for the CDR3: TGTGCCAGCAGCACTAGGACAGGGGTTGAAGCTTTCTTT. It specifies CASSTRTGVEAFF.

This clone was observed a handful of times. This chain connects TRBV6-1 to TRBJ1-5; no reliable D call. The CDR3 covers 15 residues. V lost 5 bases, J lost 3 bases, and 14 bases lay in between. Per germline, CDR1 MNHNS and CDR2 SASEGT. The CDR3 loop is CASSPDKTFNQPQHF. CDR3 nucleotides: TGTGCCAGCAGTCCTGACAAGACATTCAATCAGCCCCAGCATTTT.

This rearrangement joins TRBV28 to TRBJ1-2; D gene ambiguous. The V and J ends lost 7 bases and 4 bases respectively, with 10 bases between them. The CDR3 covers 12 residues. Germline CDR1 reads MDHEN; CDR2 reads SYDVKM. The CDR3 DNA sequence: TGTGCCAGCACGAGGATTAGCTATGGCTACACCTTC. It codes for CASTRISYGYTF.

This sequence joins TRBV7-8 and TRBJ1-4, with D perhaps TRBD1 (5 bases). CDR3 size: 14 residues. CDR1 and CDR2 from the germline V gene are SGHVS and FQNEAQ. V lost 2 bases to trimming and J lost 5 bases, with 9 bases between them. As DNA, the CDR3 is TGTGCCAGCAGCTTAAACCCAGGGAATGAAAAACTGTTTTTT. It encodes CASSLNPGNEKLFF.

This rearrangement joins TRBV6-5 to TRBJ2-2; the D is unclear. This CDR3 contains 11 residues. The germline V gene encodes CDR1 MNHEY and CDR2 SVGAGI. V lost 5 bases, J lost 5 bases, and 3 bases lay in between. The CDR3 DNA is TGTGCCAGCAGTCTGACCGGGGAGCTGTTTTTT. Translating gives CASSLTGELFF.

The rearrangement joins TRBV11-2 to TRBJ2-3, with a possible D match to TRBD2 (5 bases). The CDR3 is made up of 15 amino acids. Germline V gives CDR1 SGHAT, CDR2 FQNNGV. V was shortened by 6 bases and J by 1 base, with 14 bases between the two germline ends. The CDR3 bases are TGTGCCAGCAGTAGGGCGGGCCAGGGCACAGATACGCAGTATTTT. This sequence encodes CASSRAGQGTDTQYF.

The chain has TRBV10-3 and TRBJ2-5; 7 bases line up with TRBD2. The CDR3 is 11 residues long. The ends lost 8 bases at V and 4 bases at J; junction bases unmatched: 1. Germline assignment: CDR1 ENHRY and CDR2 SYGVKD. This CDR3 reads CAIGGGETQYF. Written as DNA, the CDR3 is TGTGCCATCGGGGGGGGAGAGACCCAGTACTTC.

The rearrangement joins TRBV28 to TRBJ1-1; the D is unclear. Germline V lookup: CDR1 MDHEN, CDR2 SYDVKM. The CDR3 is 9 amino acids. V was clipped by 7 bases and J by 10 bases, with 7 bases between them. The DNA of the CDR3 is TGTGCCAGCACCATTAGAGCTTTCTTT. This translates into CASTIRAFF.

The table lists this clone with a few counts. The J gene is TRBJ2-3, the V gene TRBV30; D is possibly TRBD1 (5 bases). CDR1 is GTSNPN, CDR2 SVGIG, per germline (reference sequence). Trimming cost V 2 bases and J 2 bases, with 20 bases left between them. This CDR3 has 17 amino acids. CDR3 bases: TGTGCCTGGAGTAGATTCTCGATTAGGGGTTTCACAGATACGCAGTATTTT. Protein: CAWSRFSIRGFTDTQYF.

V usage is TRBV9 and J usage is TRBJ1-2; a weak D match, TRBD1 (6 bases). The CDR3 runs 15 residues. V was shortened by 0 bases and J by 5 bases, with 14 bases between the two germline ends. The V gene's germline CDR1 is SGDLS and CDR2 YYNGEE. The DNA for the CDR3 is TGTGCCAGCAGCGTAGATGGGGGCCGGGGTTATGGCTACACCTTC. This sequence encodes CASSVDGGRGYGYTF.

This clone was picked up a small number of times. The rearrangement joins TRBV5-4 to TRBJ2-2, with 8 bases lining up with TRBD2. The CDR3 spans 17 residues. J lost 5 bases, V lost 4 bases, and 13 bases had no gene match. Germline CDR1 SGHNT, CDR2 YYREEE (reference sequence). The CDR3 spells CASSRGVRGGRTGELFF. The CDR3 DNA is TGTGCCAGCAGCAGGGGGGTCCGGGGGGGCCGGACCGGGGAGCTGTTTTTT.

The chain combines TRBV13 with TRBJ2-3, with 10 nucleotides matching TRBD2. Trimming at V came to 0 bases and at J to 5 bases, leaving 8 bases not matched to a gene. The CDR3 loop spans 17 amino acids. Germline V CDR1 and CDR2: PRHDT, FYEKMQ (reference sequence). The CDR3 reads CASSLGSGRAGGDTQYF. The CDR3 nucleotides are TGTGCCAGCAGCTTAGGAAGCGGGAGGGCCGGGGGAGATACGCAGTATTTT.

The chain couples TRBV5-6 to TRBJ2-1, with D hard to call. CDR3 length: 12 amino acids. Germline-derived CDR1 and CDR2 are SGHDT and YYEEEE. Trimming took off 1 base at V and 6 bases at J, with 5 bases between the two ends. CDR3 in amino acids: CASSLNRNEQFF. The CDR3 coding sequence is TGTGCCAGCAGCTTGAATCGCAATGAGCAGTTCTTC.

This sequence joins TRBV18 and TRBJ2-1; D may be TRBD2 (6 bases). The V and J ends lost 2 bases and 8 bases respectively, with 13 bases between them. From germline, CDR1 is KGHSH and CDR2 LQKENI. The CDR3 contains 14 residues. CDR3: CASSPERVRDEQFF. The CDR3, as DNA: TGTGCCAGCTCACCAGAGCGGGTGAGGGATGAGCAGTTCTTC.

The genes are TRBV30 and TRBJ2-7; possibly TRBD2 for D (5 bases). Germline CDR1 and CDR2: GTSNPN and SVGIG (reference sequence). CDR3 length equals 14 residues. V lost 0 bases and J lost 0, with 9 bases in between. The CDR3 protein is CAWSVKRSSYEQYV. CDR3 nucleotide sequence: TGTGCCTGGAGTGTAAAGCGGAGCTCCTACGAGCAGTACGTC.

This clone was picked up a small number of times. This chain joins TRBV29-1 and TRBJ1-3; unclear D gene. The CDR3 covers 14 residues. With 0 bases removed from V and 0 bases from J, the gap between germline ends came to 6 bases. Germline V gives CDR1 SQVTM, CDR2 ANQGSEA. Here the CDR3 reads CSVEDGVSGNTIYF. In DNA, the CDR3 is TGCAGCGTTGAAGACGGGGTCTCTGGAAACACCATATATTTT.

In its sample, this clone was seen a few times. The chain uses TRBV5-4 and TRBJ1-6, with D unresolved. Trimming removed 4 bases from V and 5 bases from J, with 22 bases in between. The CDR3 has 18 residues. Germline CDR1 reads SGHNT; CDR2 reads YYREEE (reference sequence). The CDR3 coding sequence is TGTGCCAGCAGCGCCCCGGGAGCCCCACCACCCGATAATTCACCCCTCCACTTT. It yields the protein CASSAPGAPPPDNSPLHF.

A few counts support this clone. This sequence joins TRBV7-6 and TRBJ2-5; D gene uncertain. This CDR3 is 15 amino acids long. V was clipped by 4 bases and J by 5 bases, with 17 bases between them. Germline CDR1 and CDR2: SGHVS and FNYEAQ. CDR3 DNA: TGTGCCAGCAGCTCGCGACAAGGTGGGTCCGAGACCCAGTACTTC. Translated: CASSSRQGGSETQYF.

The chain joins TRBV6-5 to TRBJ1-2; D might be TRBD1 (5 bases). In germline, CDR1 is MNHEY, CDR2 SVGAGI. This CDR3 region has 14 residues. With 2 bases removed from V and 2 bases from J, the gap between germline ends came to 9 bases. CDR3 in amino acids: CASSYREGNYGYTF. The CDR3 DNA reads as TGTGCCAGCAGTTACAGGGAGGGGAACTATGGCTACACCTTC.

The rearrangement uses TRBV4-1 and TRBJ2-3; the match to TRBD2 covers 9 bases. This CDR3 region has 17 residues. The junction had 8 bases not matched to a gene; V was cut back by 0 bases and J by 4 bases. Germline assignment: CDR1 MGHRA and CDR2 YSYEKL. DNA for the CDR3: TGCGCCAGCAGCCAAGAAGCGGCTAGCGGGACCCCAGATACGCAGTATTTT. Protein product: CASSQEAASGTPDTQYF.

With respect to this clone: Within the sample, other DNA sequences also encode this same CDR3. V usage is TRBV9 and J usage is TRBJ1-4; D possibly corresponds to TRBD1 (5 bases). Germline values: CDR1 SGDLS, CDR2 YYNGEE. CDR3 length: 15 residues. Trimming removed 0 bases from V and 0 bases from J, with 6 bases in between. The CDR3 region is CASSVGGATNEKLFF. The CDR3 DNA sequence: TGTGCCAGCAGCGTAGGGGGGGCAACTAATGAAAAACTGTTTTTT.